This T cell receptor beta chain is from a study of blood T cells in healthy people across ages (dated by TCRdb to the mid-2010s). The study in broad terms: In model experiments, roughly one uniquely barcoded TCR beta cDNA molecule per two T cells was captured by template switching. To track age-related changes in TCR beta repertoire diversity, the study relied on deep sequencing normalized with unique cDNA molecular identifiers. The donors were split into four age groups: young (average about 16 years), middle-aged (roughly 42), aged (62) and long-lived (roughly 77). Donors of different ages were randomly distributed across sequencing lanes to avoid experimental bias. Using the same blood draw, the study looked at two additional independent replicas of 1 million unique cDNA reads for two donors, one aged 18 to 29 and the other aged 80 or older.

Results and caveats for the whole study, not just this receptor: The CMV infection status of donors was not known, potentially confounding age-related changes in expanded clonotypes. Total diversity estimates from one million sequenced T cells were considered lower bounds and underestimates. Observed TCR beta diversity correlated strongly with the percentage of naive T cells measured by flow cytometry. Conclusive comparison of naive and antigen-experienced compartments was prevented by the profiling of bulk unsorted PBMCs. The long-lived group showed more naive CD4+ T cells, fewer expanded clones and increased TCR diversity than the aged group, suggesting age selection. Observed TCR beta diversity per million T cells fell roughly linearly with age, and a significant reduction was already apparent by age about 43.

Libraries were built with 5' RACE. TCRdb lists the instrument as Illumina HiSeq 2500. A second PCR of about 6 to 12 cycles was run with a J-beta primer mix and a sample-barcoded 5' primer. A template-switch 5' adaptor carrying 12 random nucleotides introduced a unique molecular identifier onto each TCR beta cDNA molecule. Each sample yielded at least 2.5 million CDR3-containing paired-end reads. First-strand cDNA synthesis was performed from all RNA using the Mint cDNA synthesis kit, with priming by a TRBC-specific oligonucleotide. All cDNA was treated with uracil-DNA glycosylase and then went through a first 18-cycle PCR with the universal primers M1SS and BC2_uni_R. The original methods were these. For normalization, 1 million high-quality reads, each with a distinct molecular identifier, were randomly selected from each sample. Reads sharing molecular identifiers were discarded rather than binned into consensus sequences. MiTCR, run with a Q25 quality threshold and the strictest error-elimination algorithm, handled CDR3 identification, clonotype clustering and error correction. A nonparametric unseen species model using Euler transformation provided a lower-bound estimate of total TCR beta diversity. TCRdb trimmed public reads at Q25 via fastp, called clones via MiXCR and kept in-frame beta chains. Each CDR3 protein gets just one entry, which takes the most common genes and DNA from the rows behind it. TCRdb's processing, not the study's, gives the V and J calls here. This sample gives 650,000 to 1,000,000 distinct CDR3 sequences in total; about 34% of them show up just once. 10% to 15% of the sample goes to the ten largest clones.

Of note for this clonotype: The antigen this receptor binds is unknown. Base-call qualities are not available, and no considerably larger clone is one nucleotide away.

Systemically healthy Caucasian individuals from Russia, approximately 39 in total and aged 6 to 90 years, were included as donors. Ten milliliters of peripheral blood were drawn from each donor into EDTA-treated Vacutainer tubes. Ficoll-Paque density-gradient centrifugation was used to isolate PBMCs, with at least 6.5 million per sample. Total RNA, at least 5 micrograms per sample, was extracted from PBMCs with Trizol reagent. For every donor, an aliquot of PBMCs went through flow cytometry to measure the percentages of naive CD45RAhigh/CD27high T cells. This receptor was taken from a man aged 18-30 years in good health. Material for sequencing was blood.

In nucleotides, the sequence is TGTGCCAGCAGCTGGCTTCTTGCCAATGAGCAGTTCTTC. It codes for CASSWLLANEQFF. The rearranged segments are TRBV7-2 and TRBJ2-1; confidence is insufficient to name the D gene. V is pared back by 4 bases and J by 6 bases, with 10 bases lying between the germline termini. Based on the germline V gene, the CDR1 and CDR2 sequences are SGHTA and FQGNSA. The CDR3 measures 13 amino acids from cysteine to phenylalanine. Here the CDR3 DNA is all that survives: 39 bases in frame from base 1. Joined to the reference TRBV7-2 and TRBJ2-1 proteins, this CDR3 gives the full variable domain: GAGVSQSPSNKVTEKGKDVELRCDPISGHTALYWYRQSLGQGLEFLIYFQGNSAPDKSGLPSDRFSAERTGGSVSTLTIQRTQQEDSAVYLCASSWLLANEQFFGPGTRLTVL.